The 31 T cell receptor beta chains reported below all come from one sample, sequenced in a study of a mutant IDH1 vaccine in newly diagnosed glioma. Time point in this sample: week 23, last vaccination. Vaccination used 300 ug of mutant IDH1 20-mer peptide per dose, with topical imiquimod. Sequenced by immunoSEQ multiplex PCR; TCRdb stores in-frame clones only, minus some. The table shows some 27,000 clones, with roughly 80% occurring only once. No antigen is known for these receptors. The sequencing used PBMCs, collected from a glioma patient whose treatment included an IDH1 peptide vaccine. The receptors were sampled from a woman aged 25-40 years with glioma.

The genes are TRBV27 and TRBJ1-6; D is unresolved. The CDR3 spans 14 residues. Trimming cost V 7 bases and J 5 bases, with 12 bases left between them. From germline, CDR1 is MNHEY and CDR2 SMNVEV (reference sequence). DNA of the CDR3: TGTGCCAGCAATTACCGAGGGAATAATTCACCCCTCCACTTT. The encoded protein is CASNYRGNNSPLHF.

The genes are TRBV11-2 and TRBJ2-6; 8 bases are a match to TRBD1. The V and J ends lost 1 base and 0 bases, in that order; junction bases with no gene match: 8. The CDR3 sequence is 19 residues long. Germline V lookup: CDR1 SGHAT, CDR2 FQNNGV. The CDR3 sequence is CASSLVGGQASSGANVLTF. CDR3 nucleotides: TGTGCCAGCAGCTTAGTAGGGGGACAGGCTAGCTCTGGGGCCAACGTCCTGACTTTC.

This clone was detected once. The CDR3 nucleotides are TGTGCCTGGAGTTTGGGGAACTATGGCTACACCTTC. It is translated as CAWSLGNYGYTF. The chain recombines TRBV30 with TRBJ1-2, with D unclear. The CDR3 sequence is 12 residues long. Germline V gene lookup returns CDR1 GTSNPN and CDR2 SVGIG (reference sequence). Deletions cut 2 bases from V and 2 bases from J, with 6 bases between.

The chain couples TRBV2 to TRBJ2-7; a weak D match, TRBD1 (6 bases). CDR1 is SNHLY, CDR2 FYNNEI, per germline. Trimming pared 4 bases from V and 5 bases from J, leaving 12 bases between. The CDR3 covers 13 residues. The CDR3 here is CASSGDPGDEQYF. The CDR3, as DNA: TGTGCCAGCAGTGGGGATCCAGGGGACGAGCAGTACTTC.

The chain has TRBV6-1 and TRBJ2-3, with D unresolved. V gave up 2 bases and J gave up 0 bases, with 6 bases separating them. CDR1 is MNHNS and CDR2 is SASEGT in the germline V gene. This CDR3 is built from 14 residues. The CDR3 spells CASSENGSTDTQYF. DNA of the CDR3: TGTGCCAGCAGTGAAAACGGGAGCACAGATACGCAGTATTTT.

The rearrangement links TRBV6-5 to TRBJ1-2, with D possibly being TRBD1 (6 bases). The CDR3 has 14 residues. CDR1 MNHEY and CDR2 SVGAGI come from the germline V gene. Trimming left V 2 bases short and J 6 bases short, with 13 bases between. CDR3 amino acids: CASSYGTTGNGYTF. The CDR3 DNA reads as TGTGCCAGCAGTTACGGGACAACGGGTAATGGCTACACCTTC.

The chain links TRBV5-1 to TRBJ1-1; no firm D call. V was clipped by 3 bases and J by 0 bases, with 6 bases between them. The CDR3 has 13 amino acids. Germline CDR1 reads SGHRS; CDR2 reads YFSETQ. CDR3 loop: CASSWLMNTEAFF. DNA for the CDR3: TGCGCCAGCAGCTGGCTTATGAACACTGAAGCTTTCTTT.

The chain uses TRBV10-3 and TRBJ1-1, with a possible D match to TRBD1 (5 bases). Germline V gives CDR1 ENHRY, CDR2 SYGVKD. V was pared by 8 bases and J by 1 base, with 8 bases between. The CDR3 spans 12 residues. CDR3 nucleotides: TGTGCCATCTCTACAGGGAACACTGAAGCTTTCTTT. Translation gives CAISTGNTEAFF.

This sequence joins TRBV10-3 and TRBJ1-1; D is ambiguous. This CDR3 has 13 amino acids. V lost 4 bases and J lost 10, with 16 bases in between. The germline gives CDR1 ENHRY, CDR2 SYGVKD. As DNA, the CDR3 is TGTGCCATCAGTGCGTCCGGTGGGGTCGGAGCTTTCTTT. Amino acid sequence: CAISASGGVGAFF.

The count of this clone is one. The chain uses TRBV5-1 and TRBJ2-6; D remains ambiguous. Trimming pared 4 bases from V and 0 bases from J, leaving 17 bases between. This CDR3 region has 18 residues. Germline CDR1 and CDR2: SGHRS and YFSETQ. CDR3: CASSVADGRPSGANVLTF. For the CDR3, the DNA is TGCGCCAGCAGCGTGGCGGACGGACGTCCCTCTGGGGCCAACGTCCTGACTTTC. The complete variable domain, with remaining parts taken from reference TRBV5-1 and TRBJ2-6, reads KAGVTQTPRYLIKTRGQQVTLSCSPISGHRSVSWYQQTPGQGLQFLFEYFSETQRNKGNFPGRFSGRQFSNSRSEMNVSTLELGDSALYLCASSVADGRPSGANVLTFGAGSRLTVL.

In its sample, this clone was seen a few times. The chain links TRBV2 to TRBJ1-5; no clear D. The germline V gene has CDR1 SNHLY and CDR2 FYNNEI. This CDR3 has 13 amino acids. V lost 6 bases, J lost 9 bases, and 15 bases lay in between. The CDR3 sequence is CASRPDTAMPQHF. The DNA for the CDR3 is TGTGCCAGCAGGCCCGACACGGCGATGCCCCAGCATTTT.

This clone was observed a single time. V is TRBV10-2 and J is TRBJ1-1; D not certain. The germline V gene encodes CDR1 WSHSY and CDR2 SAAADI. CDR3 length: 12 residues. V shed 4 bases and J shed 5 bases, with 8 bases lying between them. CDR3 region: CASSVSMTEAFF. In DNA, the CDR3 is TGCGCCAGCAGTGTTTCCATGACTGAAGCTTTCTTT.

This chain joins TRBV7-9 and TRBJ1-2; D possibly corresponds to TRBD1 (5 bases). CDR3 length equals 15 residues. With 5 bases removed from V and 7 bases from J, the gap between germline ends came to 20 bases. CDR1 is SEHNR, CDR2 FQNEAQ, per germline (reference sequence). In DNA, the CDR3 is TGTGCCAGCAGCCAACTCACGGGGCCGCAGGGTGGCTACACCTTC. Amino acid sequence: CASSQLTGPQGGYTF. Variable domain in full (rest from reference TRBV7-9 and TRBJ1-2): DTGVSQNPRHKITKRGQNVTFRCDPISEHNRLYWYRQTLGQGPEFLTYFQNEAQLEKSRLLSDRFSAERPKGSFSTLEIQRTEQGDSAMYLCASSQLTGPQGGYTFGSGTRLTVV.

The rearrangement links TRBV7-2 to TRBJ2-7; D is possibly TRBD1 (5 bases). Germline-derived CDR1 and CDR2 are SGHTA and FQGNSA. This CDR3 has 14 residues. Trimming shortened V by 1 base and J by 6 bases, and 13 bases separated the two germline ends. CDR3 in DNA: TGTGCCAGCAGCTTAGAGGGGTGGGTTGTCGAGCAGTACTTC. Its translation: CASSLEGWVVEQYF.

This clone was observed a single time. The rearrangement joins TRBV6-6 to TRBJ2-5; 7 nucleotides match TRBD1. Germline V CDR1 and CDR2: MNHNY, SVGAGI (reference sequence). The CDR3 consists of 14 residues. Losses at the gene ends were 2 bases for V and 1 base for J; bases not matched to a gene: 1. This CDR3 is CASSYGTVQETQYF. The CDR3 region has the DNA TGTGCCAGCAGTTACGGGACAGTCCAAGAGACCCAGTACTTC.

The rearrangement uses TRBV5-1 and TRBJ1-4, with TRBD1 matching 7 bases. The CDR3 runs 15 residues. Per germline, CDR1 SGHRS and CDR2 YFSETQ. V shed 2 bases, J shed 0 bases, and the junction held 1 base outside the gene matches. The CDR3 DNA reads TGCGCCAGCAGCTTCCAGGGGGCAACTAATGAAAAACTGTTTTTT. It is translated as CASSFQGATNEKLFF.

This rearrangement joins TRBV10-3 to TRBJ1-4; D not certain. The V and J ends lost 6 bases and 5 bases respectively, with 7 bases between them. Germline V gene data show CDR1 as ENHRY and CDR2 as SYGVKD. The CDR3 has 12 residues. Here the CDR3 reads CAIRDRNEKLFF. The DNA of the CDR3 is TGTGCCATCAGGGATAGGAATGAAAAACTGTTTTTT.

The chain carries TRBV10-3 and TRBJ1-5; D gene unclear. Germline CDR1 reads ENHRY; CDR2 reads SYGVKD. This CDR3 has 15 amino acids. Trimming shortened V by 4 bases and J by 0 bases, and 10 bases separated the two germline ends. In DNA, the CDR3 is TGTGCCATCAGTGCGACGGGTAATAGCAATCAGCCCCAGCATTTT. Its translation is CAISATGNSNQPQHF.

V and J are TRBV4-1 and TRBJ2-3; D is possibly TRBD2 (7 bases). Trimming shortened V by 5 bases and J by 0 bases, and 12 bases separated the two germline ends. Germline assignment: CDR1 MGHRA and CDR2 YSYEKL. The CDR3 runs 15 residues. The CDR3 here is CASSSRGASTDTQYF. The CDR3 nucleotides are TGCGCCAGCAGCTCACGGGGGGCTAGCACAGATACGCAGTATTTT.

This chain's CDR3 is CAWSPALSGAHTDTQYF. CDR3 coding DNA: TGTGCCTGGAGTCCCGCCCTCAGCGGGGCCCACACAGATACGCAGTATTTT. The chain carries TRBV30 and TRBJ2-3; 7 positions match TRBD2. CDR1 and CDR2 (germline): GTSNPN, SVGIG (reference sequence). V was pared by 2 bases and J by 2 bases, with 13 bases of the junction left unmatched. The CDR3 is made up of 17 amino acids.

This clone was counted a few times. V is TRBV5-5 and J is TRBJ1-1; D unresolved. The CDR3 loop spans 13 amino acids. Germline V gives CDR1 SGHKS, CDR2 YYEKEE (reference sequence). Trimming cost V 4 bases and J 2 bases, with 9 bases left between them. The CDR3 protein is CASSGTVNTEAFF. The CDR3 DNA reads as TGTGCCAGCAGCGGAACAGTTAACACTGAAGCTTTCTTT.

This chain uses TRBV19 with TRBJ2-7; D may match TRBD1 or TRBD2 (5 bases each). This CDR3 comprises 15 residues. V lost 1 base and J 5 bases, leaving 15 bases between the germline ends. CDR1 and CDR2 from the germline V gene are LNHDA and SQIVND (reference sequence). The CDR3 sequence: CASSIGDRGRDEQYF. The CDR3 DNA reads as TGTGCCAGTAGTATAGGGGACCGGGGACGAGACGAGCAGTACTTC.

V usage is TRBV6-1 and J usage is TRBJ2-7; 7 bases map to TRBD1. The V and J ends lost 6 bases and 1 base, in that order; junction bases with no gene match: 3. Germline loops: CDR1 MNHNS, CDR2 SASEGT. The CDR3 runs to 13 residues. CDR3 nucleotide sequence: TGTGCCAGCAGACCGGGACAGTCCTACGAGCAGTACTTC. This encodes CASRPGQSYEQYF.

The chain is built from TRBV5-1 and TRBJ1-1; 7 bases are shared with TRBD1. V lost 0 bases, J lost 1 base, and 9 bases stayed unmatched. CDR1 and CDR2 (germline): SGHRS, YFSETQ. The CDR3 consists of 17 residues. This chain's CDR3 is CASSLAQQGRGNTEAFF. In DNA, the CDR3 is TGCGCCAGCAGCTTGGCCCAACAGGGGCGGGGGAACACTGAAGCTTTCTTT.

The V and J genes are TRBV25-1 and TRBJ1-2; D call uncertain. Per germline, CDR1 MGHDK and CDR2 SYGVNS. Trimming took off 8 bases at V and 5 bases at J, with 18 bases between the two ends. CDR3 size: 14 residues. The CDR3 region is CASRPAEPAYGYTF. The CDR3 DNA sequence: TGTGCCAGCCGACCAGCAGAGCCGGCTTATGGCTACACCTTC.

The rearrangement links TRBV6-1 to TRBJ1-1; the D is unclear. The CDR3 runs to 12 residues. V lost 7 bases to trimming and J lost 1 base, with 7 bases between them. Germline V gives CDR1 MNHNS, CDR2 SASEGT. The CDR3 loop reads CASTYKNTEAFF. DNA of the CDR3: TGTGCCAGCACATACAAGAACACTGAAGCTTTCTTT.

V usage is TRBV28 and J usage is TRBJ2-7; D not resolved. V lost 2 bases to trimming and J lost 3 bases, with 2 bases between them. This CDR3 is built from 11 residues. Germline V gene lookup returns CDR1 MDHEN and CDR2 SYDVKM. The CDR3 DNA reads TGTGCCAGCAGTTTAGACTACGAGCAGTACTTC. Translating gives CASSLDYEQYF.

This sequence joins TRBV30 and TRBJ1-3; 8 nucleotides agree with TRBD1. This CDR3 contains 18 residues. CDR1 and CDR2 (germline): GTSNPN, SVGIG (reference sequence). J was trimmed by 0 bases and V by 3 bases; bases with no gene match: 13. CDR3 in amino acids: CAWSPDRGLLSSGNTIYF. The CDR3 DNA follows: TGTGCCTGGAGCCCCGACAGGGGCCTCCTGAGCTCTGGAAACACCATATATTTT.

As for this clone: The sample holds other DNA sequences that translate to the same CDR3. The J gene is TRBJ1-1, the V gene TRBV6-5, with D perhaps TRBD1 (5 bases). V shed 0 bases and J shed 5 bases, with 7 bases lying between them. Germline V lookup: CDR1 MNHEY, CDR2 SVGAGI. CDR3 size: 13 residues. CDR3 DNA sequence: TGTGCCAGCAGTTACTCTTGGGGGACTGAAGCTTTCTTT. The encoded protein is CASSYSWGTEAFF.

A few counts support this clone. This rearrangement joins TRBV30 to TRBJ1-1, with a weak D call TRBD1 (5 bases). Trimming left V 0 bases short and J 3 bases short, with 8 bases between. The CDR3 runs to 13 residues. CDR1 is GTSNPN and CDR2 is SVGIG in the germline V gene (reference sequence). The CDR3 loop reads CAWSVRGDTEAFF. The CDR3 coding sequence is TGTGCCTGGAGTGTACGGGGGGACACTGAAGCTTTCTTT.

The rearrangement links TRBV29-1 to TRBJ2-1, with D possibly TRBD1 on 6 matching bases. The germline V gene has CDR1 SQVTM and CDR2 ANQGSEA. Trimming took off 4 bases at V and 9 bases at J, with 13 bases between the two ends. The CDR3 length is 12 residues. The CDR3: CSVGAQGSEQFF. The CDR3 DNA sequence: TGCAGCGTTGGAGCCCAGGGGAGTGAGCAGTTCTTC.